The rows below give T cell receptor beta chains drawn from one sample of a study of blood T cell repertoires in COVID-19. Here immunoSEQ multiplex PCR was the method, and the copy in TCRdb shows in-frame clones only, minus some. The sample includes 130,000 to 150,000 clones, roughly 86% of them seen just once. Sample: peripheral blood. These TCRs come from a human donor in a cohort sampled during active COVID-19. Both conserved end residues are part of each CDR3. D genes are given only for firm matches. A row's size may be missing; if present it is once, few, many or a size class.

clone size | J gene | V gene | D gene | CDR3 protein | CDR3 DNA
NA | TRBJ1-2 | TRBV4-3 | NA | CASSQDRNYGYTF | TGCGCCAGCAGCCAAGATCGGAACTATGGCTACACCTTC
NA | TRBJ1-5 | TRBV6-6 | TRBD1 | CASRGTGGGQPQHF | TGTGCCAGCAGGGGGACAGGGGGTGGTCAGCCCCAGCATTTT
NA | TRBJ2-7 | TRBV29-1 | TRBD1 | CSVRDREGYEQYF | TGCAGCGTCAGGGACAGGGAAGGATACGAGCAGTACTTC
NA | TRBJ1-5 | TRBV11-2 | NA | CASSLNQYEGNQPQHF | TGTGCCAGCAGCTTAAACCAGTACGAAGGCAATCAGCCCCAGCATTTT
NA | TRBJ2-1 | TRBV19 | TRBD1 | CASSMGDRGSNEQFF | TGTGCCAGTAGTATGGGGGACAGGGGTTCCAATGAGCAGTTCTTC
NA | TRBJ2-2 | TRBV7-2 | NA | CASSLARGANTGELFF | TGTGCCAGCAGCTTAGCGCGAGGAGCGAACACCGGGGAGCTGTTTTTT
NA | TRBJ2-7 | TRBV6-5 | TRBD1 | CASSTNRGIYEQYF | TGTGCCAGCAGTACAAACAGGGGGATTTACGAGCAGTACTTC
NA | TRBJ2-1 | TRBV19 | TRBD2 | CASRATSGLAVSYNEQFF | TGTGCCAGTAGGGCAACCTCGGGACTAGCGGTCTCCTACAATGAGCAGTTCTTC
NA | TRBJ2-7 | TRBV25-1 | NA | CASSEYKNGAYEQYF | TGTGCCAGCAGTGAATATAAGAACGGTGCATACGAGCAGTACTTC
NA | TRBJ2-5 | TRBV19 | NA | CASSPRVASVLGETQYF | TGTGCCAGTAGCCCTAGGGTCGCTAGCGTCTTGGGAGAGACCCAGTACTTC
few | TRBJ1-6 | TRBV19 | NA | CASSTYPTGNSPLHF | TGTGCCAGTAGTACCTACCCGACAGGAAATTCACCCCTCCACTTT
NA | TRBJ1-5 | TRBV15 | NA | CATSRVVQAWQPQHF | TGTGCCACCAGCAGAGTTGTCCAGGCCTGGCAGCCCCAGCATTTT
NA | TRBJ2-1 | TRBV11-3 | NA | CASSSESGRSYNEQFF | TGTGCCAGCAGCTCAGAGAGCGGCCGCTCCTACAATGAGCAGTTCTTC
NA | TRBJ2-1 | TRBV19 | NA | CASRGTDRNEQFF | TGTGCCAGTAGGGGGACTGACCGCAATGAGCAGTTCTTC
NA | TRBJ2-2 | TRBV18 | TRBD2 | CASSPSALAALNTGELFF | TGTGCCAGCTCACCCTCTGCGCTAGCGGCCTTGAACACCGGGGAGCTGTTTTTT
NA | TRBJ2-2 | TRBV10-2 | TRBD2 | CARSRSTGPGGTGELFF | TGCGCCAGATCTCGATCGACCGGACCGGGGGGCACCGGGGAGCTGTTTTTT
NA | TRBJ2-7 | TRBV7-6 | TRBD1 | CASSLRYPIGRGLYEQYF | TGTGCCAGCAGCTTACGTTACCCCATCGGCAGGGGGCTTTACGAGCAGTACTTC
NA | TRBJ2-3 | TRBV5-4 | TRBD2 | CASSLGTSGGARGGDTQYF | TGTGCCAGCAGCTTGGGGACTAGCGGGGGGGCCAGAGGTGGAGATACGCAGTATTTT
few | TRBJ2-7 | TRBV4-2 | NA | CASSEARQGGYEQYF | TGTGCCAGCAGCGAGGCGCGCCAAGGGGGCTACGAGCAGTACTTC
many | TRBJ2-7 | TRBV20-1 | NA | CSASRGYEQYF | TGCAGTGCTTCCAGGGGCTACGAGCAGTACTTC
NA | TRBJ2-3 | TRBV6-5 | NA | CASSIARGTDTQYF | TGTGCCAGCAGTATAGCCCGGGGCACAGATACGCAGTATTTT
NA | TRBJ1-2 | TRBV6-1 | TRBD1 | CASSESGTGGRGGYGYTF | TGTGCCAGCAGTGAATCGGGGACAGGGGGAAGAGGGGGCTATGGCTACACCTTC
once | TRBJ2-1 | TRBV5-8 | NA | CASSPSTSSSYNEQFF | TGTGCCAGCAGCCCAAGCACGAGTAGCTCCTACAATGAGCAGTTCTTC
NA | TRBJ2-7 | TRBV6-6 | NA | CASSYGRKNGYEQYF | TGTGCCAGCAGTTATGGGAGGAAAAATGGGTACGAGCAGTACTTC
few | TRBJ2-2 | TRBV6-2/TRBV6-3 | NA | CASSRNTGFAGELFF | TGTGCCAGCAGTCGTAATACAGGGTTCGCCGGGGAGCTGTTTTTT
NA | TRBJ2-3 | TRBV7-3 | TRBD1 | CASSSRRGLDTQYF | TGTGCCAGCAGCTCCCGTAGGGGGCTCGATACGCAGTATTTT